This TCR beta chain came from a study of blood T cell repertoires in COVID-19. Germline assignment: CDR1 GTSNPN and CDR2 SVGIG (reference sequence). Trimming at V came to 0 bases and at J to 2 bases, leaving 3 bases not matched to a gene. The CDR3 consists of 15 residues. This table comes from immunoSEQ multiplex PCR, and its TCRdb copy is limited to in-frame clones, with some not included. The sample has over 75,000 clones; 70% to 90% are singletons. This TCR was recovered from a human donor in a cohort sampled during active COVID-19. The V gene is TRBV30, the J gene TRBJ2-7; 11 bases agree with TRBD1. What was sequenced was peripheral blood. The CDR3 coding sequence is TGTGCCTGGAGTGTAGGGGGACAGGGGGCCTACGAGCAGTACTTC. It encodes CAWSVGGQGAYEQYF.